The following is a T cell receptor (beta chain) sequence with its context. This clone was recorded only once. Its recognized antigen is unknown. Base qualities are missing; no much larger clone stands one base away. The collaborating institutions used their own protocols to collect whole blood in K2EDTA tubes. Collaborator samples were shipped for TCRbeta analysis as frozen whole blood, isolated PBMCs, or DNA extracted from either sample type. This sample was included in a study of blood T cell repertoires in COVID-19 (dated by TCRdb to the early 2020s). Background on the whole study: Samples from collaborators originated in the United States, Italy and Spain and spanned both the acute and convalescent phases of COVID-19. Where available, HLA class I and class II types were obtained from metadata supplied by the sample provider rather than from assay-based typing. The repertoires were released in a freely available public database intended as a resource for research on the immune response to SARS-CoV-2. A de-identified subject ID, COVID-19 status, age in years and sex were almost always included in the sample metadata. The prospective study material was composed of cDNA or gDNA derived from T cells, B-cell-depleted T cells, or PBMCs. The samples were drawn from the first 160 participants of the ongoing ImmuneRACE study and from 950 to 1,500 subjects provided by 6 global collaborators. Subjects who had been exposed to COVID-19, were actively infected with it, or had recovered from it provided the deeply sampled blood TCRbeta repertoires that made up the dataset. Study-level results and caveats: The amount of clinical and demographic metadata varied by source and participant and was provided uncurated.

TCRbeta CDR3 regions were amplified from genomic DNA by means of the immunoSEQ Assay, a bias-controlled multiplex PCR. Turning to the authors' computational methods: The number of nucleated cells in each sample was estimated from the amplification of reference gene primers within the assay. To quantify the absolute abundance of each unique TCRbeta CDR3 rearrangement, sequence reads were collapsed and filtered. Productive Simpson clonality was computed per sample as the square root of Simpson's diversity index over productive rearrangements. Sourced from immuneACCESS, this table was stored by TCRdb with only in-frame sequences that have V and J called. A share of the clones is absent; for the studies checked, an unresolved V gene accounts for under half, and the remainder has no known explanation. That table supplies the V and J calls and clone size; D and trimming were determined from the DNA. The sample table lists 140,000 to 150,000 clones, about 88% of them with a count of one. The ten largest clones take up approximately 2.4% of the sample.

The germline V gene provides CDR1 MNHEY and CDR2 SVGAGI. The V and J ends are trimmed by 6 bases and 6 bases, leaving 19 bases between them. The CDR3 spans 15 residues, from the cysteine through the phenylalanine. Solely the CDR3 DNA is kept, with 45 bases framed from the first base. Sample: peripheral blood. The chain is encoded by TRBV6-5 joined to TRBJ2-3; a tentative D match to TRBD2 spans 5 bases. This sequence was found in a human donor in a cohort sampled during active COVID-19. The sequenced DNA: TGTGCCAGCAGACAAGACCCGGGAAGAGGGGATACGCAGTATTTT. Its product reads: CASRQDPGRGDTQYF.